This T cell receptor beta chain was sequenced during a study of identifying expanded T cells in peripheral blood. Study results and limitations: Over approximately two and four weeks, about 15 and 19 clones changed, versus around 1.2 between replicates.

V shed 2 bases and J 0 bases; nucleotides not matched to a gene: 5. The CDR3 length is 17 residues. Looked up from germline, CDR1 is ENHRY and CDR2 is SYGVKD. Using immunoSEQ multiplex PCR, the repertoire was profiled, and TCRdb retains in-frame clones only, with some absent. The sample has tens of thousands of clones, about 85% seen once. A word on this clone: Its antigen is still unknown.

Healthy donors had no documented immune events, such as infections, while sampled. The TCR sequence derives from a person between 18 and 75 years old in good health. The chain joins TRBV10-3 to TRBJ2-1; 9 positions match TRBD2. The sample taken for sequencing was blood. The CDR3 is CAISELAGRASYNEQFF. For the CDR3, the DNA is TGTGCCATCAGTGAGCTAGCGGGGCGGGCCTCCTACAATGAGCAGTTCTTC.